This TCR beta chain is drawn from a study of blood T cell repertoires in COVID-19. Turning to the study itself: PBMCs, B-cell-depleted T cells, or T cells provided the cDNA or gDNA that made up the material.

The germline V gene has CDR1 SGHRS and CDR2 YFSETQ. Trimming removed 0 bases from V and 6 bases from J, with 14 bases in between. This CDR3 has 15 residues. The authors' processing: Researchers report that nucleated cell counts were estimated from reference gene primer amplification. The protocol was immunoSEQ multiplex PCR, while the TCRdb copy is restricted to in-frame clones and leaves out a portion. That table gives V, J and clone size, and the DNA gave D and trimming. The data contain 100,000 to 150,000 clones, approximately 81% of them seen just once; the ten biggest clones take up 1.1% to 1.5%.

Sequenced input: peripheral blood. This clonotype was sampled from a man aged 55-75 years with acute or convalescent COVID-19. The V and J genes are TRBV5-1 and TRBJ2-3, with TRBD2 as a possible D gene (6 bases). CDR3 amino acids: CASSLEGLSPDTQYF. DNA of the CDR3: TGCGCCAGCAGCTTGGAAGGACTAAGCCCGGATACGCAGTATTTT.